What follows are 7 T cell receptor beta chains derived from one specimen sequenced in a study of blood T cell repertoires in COVID-19. The protocol was immunoSEQ multiplex PCR, while the TCRdb copy is restricted to in-frame clones and leaves out a portion. The repertoire holds around 270,000 clones, with 84% as singletons. Input material: peripheral blood. The receptor set was obtained from a woman aged 40 to 55 who had recovered from COVID-19.

The gene calls are TRBV28 and TRBJ2-2; no clear D gene. Trimming took 6 bases from V and 0 from J, leaving 2 bases between them. In germline, CDR1 is MDHEN, CDR2 SYDVKM. The CDR3 covers 12 residues. CDR3 nucleotides: TGTGCCAGCAGCTCGAACACCGGGGAGCTGTTTTTT. Its translation: CASSSNTGELFF.

This chain links TRBV5-1 with TRBJ1-1; TRBD1 agrees at 7 bases. Germline V gives CDR1 SGHRS, CDR2 YFSETQ. V lost 2 bases and J lost 4; bases outside the gene matches: 8. The CDR3 is 15 residues long. As DNA, the CDR3 is TGCGCCAGCAGCTTAGGGCACAGGGGCTTCACTGAAGCTTTCTTT. Translated: CASSLGHRGFTEAFF. The variable domain in full, with the rest retrieved from reference TRBV5-1 and TRBJ1-1, is KAGVTQTPRYLIKTRGQQVTLSCSPISGHRSVSWYQQTPGQGLQFLFEYFSETQRNKGNFPGRFSGRQFSNSRSEMNVSTLELGDSALYLCASSLGHRGFTEAFFGQGTRLTVV.

The chain couples TRBV9 to TRBJ2-1; 8 nucleotides line up with TRBD2. Trimming removed 3 bases from V and 0 bases from J; junction bases left unmatched: 5. Germline assignment: CDR1 SGDLS and CDR2 YYNGEE. CDR3 size: 16 residues. The CDR3 is CASSAYGTSSYNEQFF. Here the CDR3 DNA reads TGTGCCAGCAGCGCCTACGGGACTAGCTCCTACAATGAGCAGTTCTTC.

The chain carries TRBV5-1 and TRBJ2-1; the match to TRBD2 covers 10 bases. This CDR3 spans 16 amino acids. Germline V gene sequence: CDR1 SGHRS, CDR2 YFSETQ. Trimming took 5 bases from V and 7 from J; bases not matched to a gene: 12. For the CDR3, the DNA is TGCGCCAGCAGACGAACCTTAGCGGGGGGAAGGAATGAGCAGTTCTTC. Translating it yields CASRRTLAGGRNEQFF.

V is TRBV6-5 and J is TRBJ1-1; weak D call: TRBD1 (5 bases). The V gene lost 4 bases and the J gene lost 1 base, with 13 bases spanning the gap. The CDR3 totals 15 residues. The V gene's germline CDR1 is MNHEY and CDR2 SVGAGI. This CDR3 reads CASSFTRVPNTEAFF. The CDR3 region has the DNA TGTGCCAGCAGTTTCACCAGGGTACCGAACACTGAAGCTTTCTTT.

The chain combines TRBV7-2 with TRBJ2-2; 7 bases align to TRBD1. The ends lost 1 base at V and 7 bases at J; junction bases unmatched: 3. The CDR3 sequence is 14 residues long. Germline lookup yields CDR1 SGHTA and CDR2 FQGNSA. The CDR3 nucleotides are TGTGCCAGCAGCTTAGAGGGGGCGGGCGGGGAGCTGTTTTTT. Protein product: CASSLEGAGGELFF.

V and J are TRBV7-9 and TRBJ2-6; TRBD1 matches 7 bases. Germline V gene data show CDR1 as SEHNR and CDR2 as FQNEAQ (reference sequence). V lost 5 bases, J lost 10 bases, and 8 bases stayed unmatched. The CDR3 is made up of 14 amino acids. The CDR3 DNA reads as TGTGCCAGCAGCACCCCCGGGACAGTAAACGTCCTGACTTTC. This gives the protein CASSTPGTVNVLTF.